A single sample gave rise to the 3 T cell receptor beta chains below, sequenced in a study of blood T cell repertoires in COVID-19. The table came from immunoSEQ multiplex PCR; TCRdb's copy has only in-frame clones and leaves some out. Here the sample spans 30,000 to 40,000 clones, approximately 91% being singletons. Sequencing input: peripheral blood. The origin of the receptors is a human donor in a cohort sampled during active COVID-19.

The J gene is TRBJ2-1, the V gene TRBV7-7; the D gene is possibly TRBD1 (6 bases). Trimming pared 6 bases from V and 6 bases from J, leaving 15 bases between. Per the germline V gene, CDR1 is SSHAT and CDR2 is FNYEAQ (reference sequence). CDR3 length equals 14 residues. The CDR3 sequence: CASSHTGLGNEQFF. The CDR3 nucleotides are TGTGCCAGCAGTCACACAGGGTTGGGCAATGAGCAGTTCTTC. The whole variable domain, filled in from reference TRBV7-7 and TRBJ2-1, reads GAGVSQSPRYKVTKRGQDVTLRCDPISSHATLYWYQQALGQGPEFLTYFNYEAQPDKSGLPSDRFSAERPEGSISTLTIQRTEQRDSAMYRCASSHTGLGNEQFFGPGTRLTVL.

V and J are TRBV27 and TRBJ2-7; 10 nucleotides match TRBD1. Germline CDR1 and CDR2: MNHEY and SMNVEV (reference sequence). J lost 4 bases, V lost 7 bases, and 13 bases had no gene match. The CDR3 is 16 amino acids. CDR3 DNA sequence: TGTGCCAGCAAAGTCAATACGGGACAGGGGTATTACGAGCAGTACTTC. Amino acid sequence: CASKVNTGQGYYEQYF.

CDR3 coding DNA: TGTGCCAGCAGTGCTTCTGTCGTAGCTAACTATGGCTACACCTTC. Translated: CASSASVVANYGYTF. The V call is TRBV2, the J call TRBJ1-2; D remains unclear. The length of the CDR3 is 15 residues. V was pared by 4 bases and J by 0 bases, with 12 bases between. Germline V lookup: CDR1 SNHLY, CDR2 FYNNEI.